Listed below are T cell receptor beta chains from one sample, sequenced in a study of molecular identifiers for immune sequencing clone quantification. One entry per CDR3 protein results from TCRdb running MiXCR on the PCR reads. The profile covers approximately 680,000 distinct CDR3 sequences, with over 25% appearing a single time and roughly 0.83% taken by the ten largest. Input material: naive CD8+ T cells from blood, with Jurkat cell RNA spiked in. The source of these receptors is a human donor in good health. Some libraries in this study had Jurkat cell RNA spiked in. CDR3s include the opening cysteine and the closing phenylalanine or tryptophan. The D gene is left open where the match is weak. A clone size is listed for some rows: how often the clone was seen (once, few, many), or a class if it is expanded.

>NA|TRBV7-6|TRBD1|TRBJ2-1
CASSLTTGVWDNEQFF
TGTGCCAGCAGCTTAACGACAGGGGTCTGGGACAATGAGCAGTTCTTC
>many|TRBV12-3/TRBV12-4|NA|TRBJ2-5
CASSLGWGQEEYQETQYF
TGTGCCAGCAGTTTAGGTTGGGGGCAAGAAGAGTACCAAGAGACCCAGTACTTC
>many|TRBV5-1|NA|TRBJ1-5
CASSLAGALDQPQHF
TGCGCCAGCAGCTTGGCCGGGGCCCTGGATCAGCCCCAGCATTTT
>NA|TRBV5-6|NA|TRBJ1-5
CASSLGHRPQHF
TGTGCCAGCAGCTTGGGCCATCGGCCCCAGCATTTT
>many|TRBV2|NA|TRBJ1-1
CASKERIMNTEAFF
TGTGCCAGCAAAGAGAGAATTATGAACACTGAAGCTTTCTTT
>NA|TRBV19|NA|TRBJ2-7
CASSPGFGTYEQYF
TGTGCCAGTAGCCCCGGGTTCGGAACCTACGAGCAGTACTTC
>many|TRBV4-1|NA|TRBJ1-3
CASSQVGESSGNTIYF
TGCGCCAGCAGCCAAGTCGGGGAAAGCTCTGGAAACACCATATATTTT
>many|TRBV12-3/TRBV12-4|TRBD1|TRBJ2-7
CASSLALLTMLTRDRGYEQYF
TGTGCCAGCAGTTTAGCGCTTTTGACCATGTTAACCCGGGACAGGGGGTACGAGCAGTACTTC
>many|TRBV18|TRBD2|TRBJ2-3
CASSLPPRTSVSSDTQYF
TGTGCCAGCTCACTTCCCCCTCGGACTAGCGTATCCTCAGATACGCAGTATTTT
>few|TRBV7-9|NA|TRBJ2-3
CASSLVPQDTQYF
TGTGCCAGCAGCTTAGTCCCTCAAGATACGCAGTATTTT
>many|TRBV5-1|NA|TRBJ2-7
CASSFRYEQYF
TGCGCCAGCAGCTTTAGGTACGAGCAGTACTTC
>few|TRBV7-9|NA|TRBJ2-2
CVSSLVLRKSTGELFF
TGTGTCAGCAGCTTAGTTTTAAGGAAAAGCACCGGGGAGCTGTTTTTT
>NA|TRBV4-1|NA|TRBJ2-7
CASSQEFPDEQYF
TGCGCCAGCAGCCAAGAGTTTCCCGACGAGCAGTACTTC
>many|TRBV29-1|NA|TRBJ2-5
CSGLISGTLQETQYF
TGCAGCGGACTAATTTCCGGGACACTCCAAGAGACCCAGTACTTC
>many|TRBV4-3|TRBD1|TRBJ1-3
CASSHGTGSGNTIYF
TGCGCCAGCAGCCACGGGACAGGCTCTGGAAACACCATATATTTT
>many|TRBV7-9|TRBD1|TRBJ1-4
CASSPPDRGNEKLFF
TGTGCCAGCAGCCCCCCCGACAGGGGGAATGAAAAACTGTTTTTT
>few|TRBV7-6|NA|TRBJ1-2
CASSFGGRDPALTNYGYTF
TGTGCCAGCAGCTTTGGGGGCCGGGACCCGGCTCTTACAAACTATGGCTACACCTTC
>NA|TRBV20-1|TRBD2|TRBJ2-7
CSARGGLADIYEQYF
TGCAGTGCTCGGGGTGGACTAGCGGATATATACGAGCAGTACTTC
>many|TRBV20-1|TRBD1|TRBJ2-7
CSARPHALNRDRGTLGQYF
TGCAGTGCTCGCCCCCATGCACTTAACCGGGACAGGGGCACCTTAGGGCAGTACTTC
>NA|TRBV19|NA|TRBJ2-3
CASSITGGSTDTQYF
TGTGCCAGTAGTATAACGGGGGGCAGCACAGATACGCAGTATTTT
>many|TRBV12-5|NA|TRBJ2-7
CASGPPGTVAYEQYF
TGTGCTAGTGGCCCCCCCGGGACGGTAGCCTACGAGCAGTACTTC
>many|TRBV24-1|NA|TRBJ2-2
CATMAGTWGIGELFF
TGTGCCACCATGGCGGGGACATGGGGCATTGGGGAGCTGTTTTTT
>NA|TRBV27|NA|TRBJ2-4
CASSYGGTKNIQYF
TGTGCCAGCAGTTATGGAGGGACCAAAAACATTCAGTACTTC
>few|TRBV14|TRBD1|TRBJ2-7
CASSPTGVVEQYF
TGTGCCAGCAGCCCGACAGGGGTGGTCGAGCAGTACTTC
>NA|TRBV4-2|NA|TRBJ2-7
CASSQDKTPYYEQYF
TGTGCCAGCAGCCAAGATAAGACGCCTTACTACGAGCAGTACTTC
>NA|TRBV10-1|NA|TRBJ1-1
CVSSEDLNTEAFF
TGCGTCAGCAGTGAAGACCTGAACACTGAAGCTTTCTTT
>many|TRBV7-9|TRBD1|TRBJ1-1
CASSLVPGQPNTEAFF
TGTGCCAGCAGTTTAGTTCCGGGACAGCCGAACACTGAAGCTTTCTTT
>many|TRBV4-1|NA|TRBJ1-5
CASSQQGIGNQPQHF
TGCGCCAGCAGCCAGCAGGGTATTGGCAATCAGCCCCAGCATTTT
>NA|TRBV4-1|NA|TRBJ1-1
CASSQVGGRVTEAFF
TGCGCCAGCAGCCAAGTGGGGGGAAGGGTCACTGAAGCTTTCTTT
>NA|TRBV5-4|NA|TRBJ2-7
CASSHGHAAAYEQYF
TGTGCCAGCAGCCACGGGCACGCTGCCGCCTACGAGCAGTACTTC
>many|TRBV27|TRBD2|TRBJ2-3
CASSISGSQSDTQYF
TGTGCCAGCAGCATTAGCGGGAGTCAGTCAGATACGCAGTATTTT
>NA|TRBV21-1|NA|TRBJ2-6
CASSPRDRENYSGANVLTF
TGTGCCAGCAGCCCGAGGGACAGGGAAAATTACTCTGGGGCCAACGTCCTGACTTTC
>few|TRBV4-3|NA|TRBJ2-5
CASSQDPGTETQYF
TGCGCCAGCAGCCAAGACCCGGGGACGGAGACCCAGTACTTC
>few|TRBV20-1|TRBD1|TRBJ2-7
CSAPGDRVFSYEQYF
TGCAGTGCTCCGGGGGACAGGGTATTTTCTTACGAGCAGTACTTC
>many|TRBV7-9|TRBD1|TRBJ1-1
CASSPRQGEKHTEAFF
TGTGCCAGCAGCCCCAGGCAGGGGGAGAAGCACACTGAAGCTTTCTTT